The T cell receptor beta chain described here comes from a study of T cells in Graves' hyperthyroidism and ophthalmopathy. Study-level points and caveats: Blood also contained most expanded thyroid clonotypes above 0.001. Patients with ophthalmopathy were separated from those with stable hyperthyroidism by a 13 V-J model. A median approximately 6.8 months before onset, the model predicted ophthalmopathy.

Source material for PBMCs was less than 12 ml fresh peripheral blood. Trimming took 7 bases from V and 3 from J, leaving 16 bases between them. The CDR3 is 14 amino acids. Germline V gene sequence: CDR1 MNHEY, CDR2 SVGEGT. Amplified TCR beta CDR3 regions came from RNA transcripts. First-round RT-PCR targeting the TCR CDR3 was performed with the HTBI primer set. TCRdb independently ran MiXCR on the multiplex PCR reads; one entry per CDR3 protein. Among about 530,000 distinct CDR3 sequences listed, 17% were seen once. This clonotype was detected ten times or more. The antigen remains undetermined. Material: blood. This clonotype originated in a woman between 18 and 29 years old with Graves' ophthalmopathy. The V call is TRBV6-2 or TRBV6-3, the J call TRBJ2-7; TRBD2 is a possible D gene (5 bases). Written as DNA, the CDR3 is TGTGCCAGCACCCAGGAAGCGGAAAGCTACGAGCAGTACTTC. This translates into CASTQEAESYEQYF.